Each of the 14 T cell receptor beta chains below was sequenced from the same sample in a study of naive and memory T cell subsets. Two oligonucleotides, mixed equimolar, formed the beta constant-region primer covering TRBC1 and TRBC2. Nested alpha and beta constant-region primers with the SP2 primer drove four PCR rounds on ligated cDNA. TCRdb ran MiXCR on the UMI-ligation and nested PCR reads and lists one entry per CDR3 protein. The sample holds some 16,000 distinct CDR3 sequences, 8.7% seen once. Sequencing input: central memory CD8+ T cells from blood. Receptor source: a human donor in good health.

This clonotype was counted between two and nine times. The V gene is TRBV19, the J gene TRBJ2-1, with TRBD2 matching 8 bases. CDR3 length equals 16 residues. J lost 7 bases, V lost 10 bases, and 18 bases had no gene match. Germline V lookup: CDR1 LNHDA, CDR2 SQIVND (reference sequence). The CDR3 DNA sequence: TGTGCCACCAATATAGGGGCGCGGGGGGAGGAGAATGAGCAGTTCTTC. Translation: CATNIGARGEENEQFF.

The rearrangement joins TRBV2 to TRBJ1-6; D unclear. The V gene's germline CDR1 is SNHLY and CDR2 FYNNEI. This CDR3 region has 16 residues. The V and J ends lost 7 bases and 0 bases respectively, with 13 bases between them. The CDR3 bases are TGTGCCAGCAAAAGAGGCCCCGGCTCCTATAATTCACCCCTCCACTTT. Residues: CASKRGPGSYNSPLHF.

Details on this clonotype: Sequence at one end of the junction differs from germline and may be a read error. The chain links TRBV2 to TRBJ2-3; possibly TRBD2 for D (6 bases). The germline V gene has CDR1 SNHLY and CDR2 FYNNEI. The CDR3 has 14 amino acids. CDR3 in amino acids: CATLGRFPTDTQCF. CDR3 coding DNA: TGTGCCACCCTAGGGAGGTTTCCCACAGATACGCAGTGTTTT.

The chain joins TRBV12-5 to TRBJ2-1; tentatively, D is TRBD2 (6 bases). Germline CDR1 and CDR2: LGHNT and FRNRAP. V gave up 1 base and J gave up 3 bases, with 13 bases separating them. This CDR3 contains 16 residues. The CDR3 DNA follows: TGTGCTAGTGGTTTGGCCGCCGGGAGTGTCTACAATGAGCAGTTCTTC. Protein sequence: CASGLAAGSVYNEQFF.

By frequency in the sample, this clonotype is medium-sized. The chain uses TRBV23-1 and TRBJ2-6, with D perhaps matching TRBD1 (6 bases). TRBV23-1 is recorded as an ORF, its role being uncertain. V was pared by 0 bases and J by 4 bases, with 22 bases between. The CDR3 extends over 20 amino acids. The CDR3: CASSQSNPPTGQSGANVLTF. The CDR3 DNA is TGCGCCAGCAGTCAATCCAATCCTCCCACTGGACAGTCCGGGGCCAACGTCCTGACTTTC.

The CDR3 here is CSASEPGQGANEQFF. For the CDR3, the DNA is TGCAGTGCTAGCGAACCGGGACAGGGCGCCAATGAGCAGTTCTTC. V gene TRBV20-1 combines with J gene TRBJ2-1; the match to TRBD1 covers 9 bases. Germline V gene sequence: CDR1 DFQATT, CDR2 SNEGSKA (reference sequence). V trimming: 3 bases; J trimming: 6 bases; junction bases outside the gene matches: 9. This CDR3 region has 15 residues.

Here the CDR3 DNA reads TGTGCCAGCAGTGAAAGGTCGGGCGGGGTGGCGGACACTGAAGCTTTCTTT. Its protein product is CASSERSGGVADTEAFF. This chain uses TRBV6-1 with TRBJ1-1; D gene ambiguous. This CDR3 is 17 amino acids long. Germline assignment: CDR1 MNHNS and CDR2 SASEGT. The V and J ends lost 2 bases and 3 bases respectively, with 19 bases between them.

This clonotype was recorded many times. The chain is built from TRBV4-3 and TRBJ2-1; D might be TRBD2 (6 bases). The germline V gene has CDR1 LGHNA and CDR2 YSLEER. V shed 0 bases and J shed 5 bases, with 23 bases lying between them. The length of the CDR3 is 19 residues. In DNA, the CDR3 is TGCGCCAGCAGCCAAGATCAGGTGTGGGACTCCACACATCACAATGAGCAGTTCTTC. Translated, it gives CASSQDQVWDSTHHNEQFF.

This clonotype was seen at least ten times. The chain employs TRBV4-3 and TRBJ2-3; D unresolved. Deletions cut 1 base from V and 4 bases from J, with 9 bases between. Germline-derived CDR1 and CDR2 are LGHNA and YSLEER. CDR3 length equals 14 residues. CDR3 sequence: CASSQGHDSDTQYF. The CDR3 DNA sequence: TGCGCCAGCAGCCAAGGACACGATTCAGATACGCAGTATTTT.

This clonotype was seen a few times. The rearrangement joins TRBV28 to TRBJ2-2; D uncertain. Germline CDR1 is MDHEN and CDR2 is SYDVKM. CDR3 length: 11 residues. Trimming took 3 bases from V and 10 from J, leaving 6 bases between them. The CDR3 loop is CASSFFEELFF. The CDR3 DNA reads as TGTGCCAGCAGTTTCTTCGAGGAGCTGTTTTTT.

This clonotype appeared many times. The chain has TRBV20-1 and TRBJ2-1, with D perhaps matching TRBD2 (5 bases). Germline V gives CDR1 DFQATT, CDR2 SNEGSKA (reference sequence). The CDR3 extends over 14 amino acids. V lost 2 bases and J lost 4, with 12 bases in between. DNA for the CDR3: TGCAGTGCTAGACCAGCAAGGGAGTACAATGAGCAGTTCTTC. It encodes CSARPAREYNEQFF.

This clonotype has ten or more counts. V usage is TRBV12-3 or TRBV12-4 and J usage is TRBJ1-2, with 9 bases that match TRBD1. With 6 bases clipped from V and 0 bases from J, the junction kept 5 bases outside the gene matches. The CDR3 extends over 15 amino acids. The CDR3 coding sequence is TGTGCCAGCAGAGAACAGGGGGCACCTAACTATGGCTACACCTTC. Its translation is CASREQGAPNYGYTF.

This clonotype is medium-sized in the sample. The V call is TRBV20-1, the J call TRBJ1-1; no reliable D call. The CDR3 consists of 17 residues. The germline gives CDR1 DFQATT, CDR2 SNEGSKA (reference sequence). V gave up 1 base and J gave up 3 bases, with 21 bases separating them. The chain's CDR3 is CSARASIGEVPDTEAFF. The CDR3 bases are TGCAGTGCTAGAGCGTCTATCGGGGAGGTCCCGGACACTGAAGCTTTCTTT.

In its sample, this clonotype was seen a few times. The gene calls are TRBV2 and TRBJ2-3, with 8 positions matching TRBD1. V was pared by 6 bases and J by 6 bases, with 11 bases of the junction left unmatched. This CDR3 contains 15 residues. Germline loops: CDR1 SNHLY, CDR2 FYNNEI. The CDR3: CASSLWTGWGDTQYF. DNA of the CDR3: TGTGCCAGCAGCCTTTGGACAGGGTGGGGGGATACGCAGTATTTT.